This TCR beta chain comes out of a study of naive and memory T cell subsets. This clonotype came up a few times. The antigen is not known. Amplification of ligated cDNA took four PCR rounds with SP2 and nested alpha and beta constant primers. TCRdb reanalysed the 5' RACE reads using MiXCR and keeps one entry per CDR3 protein. This sample has more than 50,000 distinct CDR3 sequences, with 6.5% to 9% found just once. TCR cDNA received a 3' ligated oligonucleotide that carried a UMI. Cells were not sorted; total RNA input targeted about 1 to 1,100 ng. General study findings and limits: Potentially, T cell activation and differentiation skew this RNA-based measurement.

Germline assignment: CDR1 SGHDT and CDR2 YYEEEE. Losses at the gene ends were 0 bases for V and 5 bases for J; bases not matched to a gene: 4. CDR3 length: 15 amino acids. The chain links TRBV5-6 to TRBJ2-1, with TRBD1 matching over 8 bases. The TCR sequence derives from a female donor in good health. Here the CDR3 reads CASSLVWTGNNEQFF. The CDR3, as DNA: TGTGCCAGCAGCTTGGTTTGGACAGGGAACAATGAGCAGTTCTTC.